One and the same sample provided the 23 T cell receptor beta chains below, sequenced in a study of control samples from healthy donors and cancer patients (dated by TCRdb to the early 2020s). The method behind the library was the immunoSEQ multiplex PCR assay. The immuneACCESS repertoire file appears here via TCRdb, limited to in-frame rearrangements. These files lack a portion of the clones; in checked studies, under half of the deficit traces to unresolved V genes, and the cause of the others is not known. A total of about 230,000 clones appear in this sample, roughly 82% of them only once. About 14% of the sample is taken by the ten largest. Sequenced sample: PBMCs. The receptors stem from a woman aged 55-70 years with lung cancer.

V usage is TRBV6-5 and J usage is TRBJ2-7, with TRBD1 identical over 7 bases. Trimming cost V 7 bases and J 2 bases; bases outside gene matches: 8. The CDR3 has 14 residues. Germline V gene data show CDR1 as MNHEY and CDR2 as SVGAGI. The CDR3 here is CASIPGQDAYEQYF. The CDR3 region has the DNA TGTGCCAGCATTCCTGGACAGGACGCCTACGAGCAGTACTTC.

The chain has TRBV3-1 (or the pseudogene TRBV3-2) and TRBJ1-3, with D unresolved. CDR1 is LGHDT and CDR2 is YNNKEL in the germline V gene (reference sequence). The V end lost 7 bases, the J end lost 2 bases, and 18 bases lay between the germline ends. This CDR3 has 16 residues. DNA of the CDR3: TGTGCCAGCACCCCAACGTGGAAATGGACTGGAAACACCATATATTTT. Translating gives CASTPTWKWTGNTIYF.

The CDR3: CAISDGSGGPVHEQFF. The CDR3 DNA sequence: TGTGCCATCAGTGACGGGTCGGGAGGGCCTGTACATGAGCAGTTCTTC. V is TRBV10-3 and J is TRBJ2-1; 8 bases are shared with TRBD2. The CDR3 length is 16 residues. Germline assignment: CDR1 ENHRY and CDR2 SYGVKD. V lost 3 bases to trimming and J lost 8 bases; unmatched junction nucleotides: 12.

The chain joins TRBV6-4 to TRBJ2-7, with D possibly being TRBD1 (5 bases). In germline, CDR1 is MRHNA, CDR2 SNTAGT. Trimming stripped 4 bases from V and 3 bases from J, with 13 bases between. The CDR3 is 14 amino acids. CDR3 amino acids: CASSAPGPHYEQYF. CDR3 in DNA: TGTGCCAGCAGTGCCCCAGGGCCCCACTACGAGCAGTACTTC.

V and J are TRBV5-1 and TRBJ2-7; the D is unclear. CDR1 and CDR2 (germline): SGHRS, YFSETQ. This CDR3 comprises 14 residues. Trimming removed 3 bases at V and 5 bases at J, with 15 bases between. The CDR3 reads CASSSGPVRHEQYF. The CDR3 nucleotides read TGCGCCAGCAGCTCCGGACCCGTCCGCCACGAGCAGTACTTC.

This clone has just one count. The chain joins TRBV11-2 to TRBJ1-6; D gene ambiguous. The CDR3 length is 12 residues. The V gene's germline CDR1 is SGHAT and CDR2 FQNNGV. Trimming left V 0 bases short and J 7 bases short, with 1 base between. Written as DNA, the CDR3 is TGTGCCAGCAGCTTAGACAATTCACCCCTCCACTTT. It specifies CASSLDNSPLHF.

V and J are TRBV3-1 (or the pseudogene TRBV3-2) and TRBJ2-1, with 7 bases lining up with TRBD2. The V segment lost 5 bases and the J segment 0 bases; nucleotides outside the gene matches: 4. The CDR3 sequence is 15 residues long. Germline-derived CDR1 and CDR2 are LGHDT and YNNKEL (reference sequence). This CDR3 is CASSSGGGSYNEQFF. CDR3 in DNA: TGTGCCAGCAGCTCTGGCGGGGGCTCCTACAATGAGCAGTTCTTC.

The V and J genes are TRBV9 and TRBJ2-3, with 8 bases fitting TRBD2. The germline V gene encodes CDR1 SGDLS and CDR2 YYNGEE. J lost 4 bases, V lost 1 base, and 8 bases had no gene match. The CDR3 is 16 amino acids. CDR3 nucleotide sequence: TGTGCCAGCAGCGTAACCGCGGGGGGAGAGGCAGATACGCAGTATTTT. Protein product: CASSVTAGGEADTQYF.

The V call is TRBV28, the J call TRBJ1-1; D remains ambiguous. V dropped 2 bases and J dropped 5 bases, with 12 bases sitting between them. This CDR3 has 14 amino acids. Germline-derived CDR1 and CDR2 are MDHEN and SYDVKM. The DNA of the CDR3 is TGTGCCAGCAGTTTAGAGGTCAGTAGAACTGAAGCTTTCTTT. This gives the protein CASSLEVSRTEAFF.

The V call is TRBV15, the J call TRBJ2-5, with 10 nucleotides matching TRBD1. The CDR3 totals 15 residues. Germline CDR1 reads LNHNV; CDR2 reads YYDKDF (reference sequence). V was pared by 1 base and J by 4 bases, with 3 bases of the junction left unmatched. The chain's CDR3 is CATSRGQGAGETQYF. The CDR3 coding sequence is TGTGCCACCAGCAGAGGACAGGGGGCGGGAGAGACCCAGTACTTC.

This clone showed up just once. V and J are TRBV7-9 and TRBJ2-4, with D unresolved. The CDR3 is 13 residues long. V dropped 5 bases and J dropped 1 base, with 6 bases sitting between them. Germline lookup yields CDR1 SEHNR and CDR2 FQNEAQ (reference sequence). CDR3 amino acids: CASSGVAKNIQYF. The CDR3 bases are TGTGCCAGCAGCGGGGTTGCCAAAAACATTCAGTACTTC.

The sample holds a few counts of this clone. The chain links TRBV30 to TRBJ1-5, with D unresolved. V was cut by 5 bases and J by 6 bases, with 8 bases left in between. The CDR3 covers 11 residues. Germline V gene data show CDR1 as GTSNPN and CDR2 as SVGIG (reference sequence). The CDR3 region is CAWGAPQPQHF. CDR3 sequence (DNA): TGTGCCTGGGGAGCCCCTCAGCCCCAGCATTTT.

This clone was detected only a few times. The chain couples TRBV9 to TRBJ1-6, with D perhaps matching TRBD1 (5 bases). This CDR3 spans 13 amino acids. Germline-derived CDR1 and CDR2 are SGDLS and YYNGEE. V lost 3 bases, J lost 9 bases, and 10 bases lay in between. This CDR3 reads CASSGGTLSPLHF. DNA for the CDR3: TGTGCCAGCAGCGGCGGGACCCTTTCACCCCTCCACTTT.

This chain joins TRBV6-5 and TRBJ2-2; D is ambiguous. CDR3 length equals 15 residues. CDR1 MNHEY and CDR2 SVGAGI come from the germline V gene. Trimming pared 3 bases from V and 5 bases from J, leaving 13 bases between. Here the CDR3 DNA reads TGTGCCAGCAGTTATCAGGTTACCTCGACCGGGGAGCTGTTTTTT. The encoded protein is CASSYQVTSTGELFF.

The chain couples TRBV5-1 to TRBJ2-1, with TRBD1 matching over 11 bases. After removal of 3 bases from V and 6 bases from J, the junction contained 8 bases not matched to a gene. The CDR3 sequence is 16 residues long. Germline CDR1 SGHRS, CDR2 YFSETQ. The chain's CDR3 is CASSSQGQGAGNEQFF. The CDR3 DNA reads as TGCGCCAGCAGCTCCCAAGGACAGGGGGCAGGCAATGAGCAGTTCTTC.

The V call is TRBV9, the J call TRBJ2-1, with D possibly TRBD2 on 5 matching bases. Germline V gene lookup returns CDR1 SGDLS and CDR2 YYNGEE. The CDR3 covers 16 residues. V was pared by 4 bases and J by 0 bases, with 14 bases between. CDR3 sequence (DNA): TGTGCCAGCAGCCCCGGACTGGGGAGCTCCTACAATGAGCAGTTCTTC. This encodes CASSPGLGSSYNEQFF.

The rearrangement uses TRBV5-1 and TRBJ2-3, with D possibly TRBD2 on 6 matching bases. The CDR3 loop spans 14 amino acids. V lost 7 bases to trimming and J lost 2 bases, with 14 bases between them. CDR1 is SGHRS and CDR2 is YFSETQ in the germline V gene. The CDR3 DNA follows: TGCGCCAGCCGGAGTAGCGGTTACACAGATACGCAGTATTTT. Residues: CASRSSGYTDTQYF.

Only a few counts were recorded for this clone. This chain links TRBV11-2 with TRBJ2-7, with D possibly being TRBD2 (6 bases). CDR3 length: 14 amino acids. V was shortened by 2 bases and J by 3 bases, with 11 bases between the two germline ends. Germline loops: CDR1 SGHAT, CDR2 FQNNGV. The CDR3 DNA is TGTGCCAGCAGCTTAAACAGGAGGGACTACGAGCAGTACTTC. Amino acids: CASSLNRRDYEQYF.

The DNA for the CDR3 is TGTGCCAGCAGTTTGGGTATCGAGCCCCAGCATTTT. Translated: CASSLGIEPQHF. This chain connects TRBV12-3 or TRBV12-4 to TRBJ1-5, with D hard to call. V gave up 3 bases and J gave up 8 bases, with 8 bases separating them. The CDR3 extends over 12 amino acids.

The chain employs TRBV18 and TRBJ2-6, with D maybe TRBD2 (6 bases). Germline assignment: CDR1 KGHSH and CDR2 LQKENI. V lost 2 bases and J lost 0, with 17 bases in between. This CDR3 spans 19 amino acids. The CDR3 loop is CASSPRGGTTISGANVLTF. The CDR3 coding sequence is TGTGCCAGCTCACCAAGGGGAGGCACGACGATCTCTGGGGCCAACGTCCTGACTTTC.

J is TRBJ2-3 and V is TRBV19, with 8 nucleotides matching TRBD1. The V gene's germline CDR1 is LNHDA and CDR2 SQIVND (reference sequence). V shed 3 bases, J shed 10 bases, and the junction held 9 bases outside the gene matches. The CDR3 loop spans 14 amino acids. CDR3 nucleotides: TGTGCCAGTAGTATCCATACAGGGGGGAGTGCGCAGTATTTT. It yields the protein CASSIHTGGSAQYF.

For the CDR3, the DNA is TGTGCCAGCAGTCTTCCGGGACAGGGGGCAGGTACCGGGGAGCTGTTTTTT. Its translation: CASSLPGQGAGTGELFF. The rearrangement uses TRBV27 and TRBJ2-2; TRBD1 agrees at 12 bases. CDR1 and CDR2 (germline): MNHEY, SMNVEV (reference sequence). There are 17 residues in the CDR3. V was pared by 5 bases and J by 5 bases, with 9 bases of the junction left unmatched.

The genes are TRBV27 and TRBJ2-3; no definite D call. Trimming pared 6 bases from V and 6 bases from J, leaving 19 bases between. The CDR3 runs to 15 residues. In germline, CDR1 is MNHEY, CDR2 SMNVEV (reference sequence). CDR3 in amino acids: CASRPTGLYRDTQYF. In nucleotides, the CDR3 is TGTGCCAGCAGACCGACGGGTCTATATAGGGATACGCAGTATTTT.